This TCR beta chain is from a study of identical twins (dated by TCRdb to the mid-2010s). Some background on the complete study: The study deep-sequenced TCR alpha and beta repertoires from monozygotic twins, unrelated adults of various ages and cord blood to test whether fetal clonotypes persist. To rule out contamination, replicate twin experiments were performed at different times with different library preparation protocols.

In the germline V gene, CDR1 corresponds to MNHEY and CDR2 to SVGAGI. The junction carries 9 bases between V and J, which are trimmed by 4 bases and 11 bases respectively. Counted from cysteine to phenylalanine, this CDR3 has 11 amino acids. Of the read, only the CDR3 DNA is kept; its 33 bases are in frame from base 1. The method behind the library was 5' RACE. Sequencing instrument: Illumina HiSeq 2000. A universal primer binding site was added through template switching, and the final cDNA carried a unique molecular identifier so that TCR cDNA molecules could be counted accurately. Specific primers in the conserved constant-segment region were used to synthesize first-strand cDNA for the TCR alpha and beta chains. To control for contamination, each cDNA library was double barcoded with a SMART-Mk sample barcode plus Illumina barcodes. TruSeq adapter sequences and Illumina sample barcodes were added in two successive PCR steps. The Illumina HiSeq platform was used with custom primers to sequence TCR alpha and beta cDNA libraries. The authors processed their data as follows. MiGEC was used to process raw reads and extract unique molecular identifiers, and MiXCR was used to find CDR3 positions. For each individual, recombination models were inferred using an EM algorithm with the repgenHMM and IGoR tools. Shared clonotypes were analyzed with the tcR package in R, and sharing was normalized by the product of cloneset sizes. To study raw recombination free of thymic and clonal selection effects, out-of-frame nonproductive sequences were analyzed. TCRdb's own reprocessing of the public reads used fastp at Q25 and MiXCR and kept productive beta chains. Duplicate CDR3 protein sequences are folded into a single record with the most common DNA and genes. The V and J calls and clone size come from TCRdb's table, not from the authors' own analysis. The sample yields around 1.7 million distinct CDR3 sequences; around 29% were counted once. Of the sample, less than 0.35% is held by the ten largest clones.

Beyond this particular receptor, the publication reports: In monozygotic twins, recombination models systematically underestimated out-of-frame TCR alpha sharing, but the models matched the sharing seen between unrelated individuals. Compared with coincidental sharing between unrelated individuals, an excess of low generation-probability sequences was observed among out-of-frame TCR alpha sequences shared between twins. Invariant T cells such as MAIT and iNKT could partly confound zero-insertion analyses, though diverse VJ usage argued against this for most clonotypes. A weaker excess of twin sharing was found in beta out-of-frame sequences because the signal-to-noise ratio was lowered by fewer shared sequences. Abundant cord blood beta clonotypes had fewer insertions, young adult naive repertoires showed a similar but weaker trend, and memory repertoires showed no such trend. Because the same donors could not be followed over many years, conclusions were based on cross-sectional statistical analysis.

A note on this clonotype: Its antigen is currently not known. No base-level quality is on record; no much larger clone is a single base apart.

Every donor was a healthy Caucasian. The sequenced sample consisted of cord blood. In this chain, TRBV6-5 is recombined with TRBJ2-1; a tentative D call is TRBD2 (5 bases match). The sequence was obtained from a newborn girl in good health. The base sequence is TGTGCCAGCAGTTCCGGGAACAAGCAGTTCTTC. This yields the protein CASSSGNKQFF.